This TCR beta chain is from a study of OX40 agonist ivuxolimab in advanced cancers. Whole-study results and caveats: At doses 0.1 to 3.0 mg/kg, CD4+ and CD8+ clones expanded.

Trimming removed 3 bases at V and 4 bases at J, with 9 bases between. This CDR3 is built from 12 residues. The germline gives CDR1 SQVTM, CDR2 ANQGSEA. The repertoire was sequenced with immunoSEQ multiplex PCR; TCRdb's copy has only in-frame clones and lacks some. The sample yields 100,000 to 150,000 clones, 85% to 95% seen once. Comments on this clone: Its antigen is unidentified.

The TCR comes from an adult with an advanced solid tumor such as melanoma, head and neck, liver or kidney cancer. The sequenced sample was CD4+ or CD8+ T cells sorted from blood, obtained in a trial of the OX40 agonist ivuxolimab. The gene calls are TRBV29-1 and TRBJ1-2; D is undetermined. CDR3 DNA sequence: TGCAGCGTTGACGTCCTGGGCTATGGCTACACCTTC. This translates into CSVDVLGYGYTF.